This T cell receptor (beta chain) is from a study of blood T cell repertoires in COVID-19. For the study at large: COVID-19 samples, acute and convalescent, were from the United States, Italy and Spain. PBMCs, B-cell-depleted T cells, or T cells were the source of the cDNA or gDNA that made up the material.

Germline CDR1 reads MNHNY; CDR2 reads SVGAGI (reference sequence). The CDR3 extends over 15 amino acids. Trimming removed 2 bases from V and 6 bases from J; junction bases left unmatched: 8. As handled by the study authors: Researchers report that nucleated cell counts were estimated from reference gene primer amplification. The data were produced by immunoSEQ multiplex PCR, yet TCRdb's version contains in-frame clones alone and is incomplete. V and J calls and clone size follow that table, whereas D and trimming were derived from the DNA. The sample yields about 91,000 clones, roughly 71% seen once.

The sample comprised peripheral blood. The source of this sequence is a woman aged 80 or over with acute or convalescent COVID-19. The chain is built from TRBV6-6 and TRBJ1-2, with 8 bases fitting TRBD1. CDR3 protein: CASSYPTGGAHGYTF. The DNA for the CDR3 is TGTGCCAGCAGTTACCCCACAGGGGGTGCGCATGGCTACACCTTC.